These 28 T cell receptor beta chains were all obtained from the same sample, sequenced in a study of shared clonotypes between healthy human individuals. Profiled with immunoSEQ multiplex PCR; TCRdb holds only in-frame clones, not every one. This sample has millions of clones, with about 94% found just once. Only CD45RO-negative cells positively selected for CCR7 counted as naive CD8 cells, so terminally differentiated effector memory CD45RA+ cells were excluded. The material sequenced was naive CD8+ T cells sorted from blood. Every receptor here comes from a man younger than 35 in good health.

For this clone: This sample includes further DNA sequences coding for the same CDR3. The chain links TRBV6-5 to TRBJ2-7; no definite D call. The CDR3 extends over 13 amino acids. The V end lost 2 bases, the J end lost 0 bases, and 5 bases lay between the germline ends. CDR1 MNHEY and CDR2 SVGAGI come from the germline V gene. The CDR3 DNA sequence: TGTGCCAGCAGTTACACAGCCTCCTACGAGCAGTACTTC. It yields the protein CASSYTASYEQYF.

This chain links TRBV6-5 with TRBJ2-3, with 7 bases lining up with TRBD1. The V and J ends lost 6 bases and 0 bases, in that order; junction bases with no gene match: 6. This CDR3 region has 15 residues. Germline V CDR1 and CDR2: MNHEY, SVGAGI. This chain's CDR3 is CASSLYRGSTDTQYF. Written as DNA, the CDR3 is TGTGCCAGCAGCCTTTACAGGGGAAGCACAGATACGCAGTATTTT.

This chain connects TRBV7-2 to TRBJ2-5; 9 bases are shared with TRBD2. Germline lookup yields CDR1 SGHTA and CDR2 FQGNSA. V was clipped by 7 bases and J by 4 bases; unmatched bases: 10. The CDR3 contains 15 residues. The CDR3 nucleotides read TGTGCCAGCACCCCCTTAGCGGGAGTTGGAGAGACCCAGTACTTC. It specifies CASTPLAGVGETQYF.

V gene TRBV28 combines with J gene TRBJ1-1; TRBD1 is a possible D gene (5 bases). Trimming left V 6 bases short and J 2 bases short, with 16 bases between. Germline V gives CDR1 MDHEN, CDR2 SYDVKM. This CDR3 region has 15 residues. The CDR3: CASSASREGNTEAFF. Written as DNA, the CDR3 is TGTGCCAGCAGCGCCTCCAGGGAGGGAAACACTGAAGCTTTCTTT. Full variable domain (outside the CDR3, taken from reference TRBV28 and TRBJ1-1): DVKVTQSSRYLVKRTGEKVFLECVQDMDHENMFWYRQDPGLGLRLIYFSYDVKMKEKGDIPEGYSVSREKKERFSLILESASTNQTSMYLCASSASREGNTEAFFGQGTRLTVV.

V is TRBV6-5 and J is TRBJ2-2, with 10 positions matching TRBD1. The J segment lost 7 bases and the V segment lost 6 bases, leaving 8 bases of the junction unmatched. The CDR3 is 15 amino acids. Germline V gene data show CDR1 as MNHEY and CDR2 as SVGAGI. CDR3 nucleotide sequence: TGTGCCAGCAGAGTAGGGACAGGGGATCTCGGGGAGCTGTTTTTT. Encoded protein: CASRVGTGDLGELFF.

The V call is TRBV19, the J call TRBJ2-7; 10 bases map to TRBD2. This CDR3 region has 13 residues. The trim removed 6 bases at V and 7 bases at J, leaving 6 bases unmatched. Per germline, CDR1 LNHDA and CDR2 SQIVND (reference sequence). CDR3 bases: TGTGCCAGTAGCCCGGGACTAGCGAGAGAGCAGTACTTC. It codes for CASSPGLAREQYF.

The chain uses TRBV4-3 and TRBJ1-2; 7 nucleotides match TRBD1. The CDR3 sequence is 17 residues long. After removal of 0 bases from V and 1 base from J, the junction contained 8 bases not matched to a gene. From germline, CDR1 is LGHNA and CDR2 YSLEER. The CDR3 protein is CASSQDQKTGINYGYTF. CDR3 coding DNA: TGCGCCAGCAGCCAAGATCAAAAGACAGGGATTAACTATGGCTACACCTTC.

In nucleotides, the CDR3 is TGCGCCAGCAGCCAAGAGGAGGCAGGGGAGGACTATGGCTACACCTTC. Residues: CASSQEEAGEDYGYTF. V and J are TRBV4-1 and TRBJ1-2; D may be TRBD1 (6 bases). The germline CDR1 and CDR2 sequences are MGHRA and YSYEKL. CDR3 length: 16 amino acids. The ends were cut back, 0 bases at V and 3 bases at J, with 14 bases in the middle.

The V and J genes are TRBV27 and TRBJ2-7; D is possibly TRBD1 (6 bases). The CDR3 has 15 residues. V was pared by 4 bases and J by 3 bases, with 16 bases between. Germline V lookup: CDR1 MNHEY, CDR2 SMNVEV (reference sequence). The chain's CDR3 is CASSSPTGGRYEQYF. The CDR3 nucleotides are TGTGCCAGCAGTTCCCCGACAGGAGGCCGCTACGAGCAGTACTTC.

CDR3 bases: TGTGCCAGCAGCTTTTGGGCGTCCTACGAGCAGTACTTC. Protein product: CASSFWASYEQYF. The V and J genes are TRBV5-6 and TRBJ2-7; D unresolved. V was cut by 2 bases and J by 1 base, with 7 bases left in between. This CDR3 spans 13 amino acids. Germline lookup yields CDR1 SGHDT and CDR2 YYEEEE.

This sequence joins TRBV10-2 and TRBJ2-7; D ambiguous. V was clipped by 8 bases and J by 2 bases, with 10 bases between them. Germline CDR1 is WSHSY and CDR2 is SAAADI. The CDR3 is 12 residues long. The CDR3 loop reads CASLDGTYEQYF. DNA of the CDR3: TGCGCCAGCCTGGACGGAACCTACGAGCAGTACTTC.

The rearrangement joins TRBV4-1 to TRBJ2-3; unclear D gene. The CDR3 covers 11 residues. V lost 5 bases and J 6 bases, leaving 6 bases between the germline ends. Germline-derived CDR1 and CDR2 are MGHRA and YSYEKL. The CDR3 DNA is TGCGCCAGCAGCGGTTTGGATACGCAGTATTTT. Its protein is CASSGLDTQYF.

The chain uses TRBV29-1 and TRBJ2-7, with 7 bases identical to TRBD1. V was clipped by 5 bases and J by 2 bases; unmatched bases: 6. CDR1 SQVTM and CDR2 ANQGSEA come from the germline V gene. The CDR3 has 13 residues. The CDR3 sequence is CSVRKGQTYEQYF. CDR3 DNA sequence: TGCAGCGTTAGGAAGGGACAGACCTACGAGCAGTACTTC.

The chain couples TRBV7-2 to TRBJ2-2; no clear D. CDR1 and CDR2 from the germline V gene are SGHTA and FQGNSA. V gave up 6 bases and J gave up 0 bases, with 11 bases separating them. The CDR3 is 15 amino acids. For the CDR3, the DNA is TGTGCCAGCAGTCAAAGATTAGCGAACACCGGGGAGCTGTTTTTT. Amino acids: CASSQRLANTGELFF.

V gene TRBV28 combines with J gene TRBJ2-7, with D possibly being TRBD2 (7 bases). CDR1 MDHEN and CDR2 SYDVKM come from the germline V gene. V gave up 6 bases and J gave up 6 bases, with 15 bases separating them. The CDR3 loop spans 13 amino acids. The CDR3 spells CASRQGRGGEQYF. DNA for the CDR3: TGTGCCAGCAGACAGGGAAGGGGGGGCGAGCAGTACTTC.

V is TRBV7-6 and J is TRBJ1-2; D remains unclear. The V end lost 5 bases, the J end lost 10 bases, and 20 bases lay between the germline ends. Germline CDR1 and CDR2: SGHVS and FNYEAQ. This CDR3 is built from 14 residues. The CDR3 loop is CASSKTDTPDDYTF. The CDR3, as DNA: TGTGCCAGCAGCAAAACCGACACGCCTGACGACTACACCTTC. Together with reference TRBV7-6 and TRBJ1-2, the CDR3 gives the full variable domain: GAGVSQSPRYKVTKRGQDVALRCDPISGHVSLYWYRQALGQGPEFLTYFNYEAQQDKSGLPNDRFSAERPEGSISTLTIQRTEQRDSAMYRCASSKTDTPDDYTFGSGTRLTVV.

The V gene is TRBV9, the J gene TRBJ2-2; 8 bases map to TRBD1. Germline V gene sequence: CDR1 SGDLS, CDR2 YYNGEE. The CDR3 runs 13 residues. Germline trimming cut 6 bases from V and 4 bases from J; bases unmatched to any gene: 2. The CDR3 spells CASTTGGTGELFF. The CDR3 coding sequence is TGTGCCAGCACCACAGGGGGCACCGGGGAGCTGTTTTTT.

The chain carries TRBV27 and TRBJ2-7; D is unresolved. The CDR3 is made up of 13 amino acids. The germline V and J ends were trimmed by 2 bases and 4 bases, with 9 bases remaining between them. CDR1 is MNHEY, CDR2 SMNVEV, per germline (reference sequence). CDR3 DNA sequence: TGTGCCAGCAGTTTAAAACCGTTATACGAGCAGTACTTC. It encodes CASSLKPLYEQYF.

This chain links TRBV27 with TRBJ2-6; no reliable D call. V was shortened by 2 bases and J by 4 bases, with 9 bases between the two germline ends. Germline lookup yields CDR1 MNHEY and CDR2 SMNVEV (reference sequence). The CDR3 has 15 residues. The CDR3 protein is CASSLGPGGANVLTF. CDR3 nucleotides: TGTGCCAGCAGTTTAGGCCCCGGCGGGGCCAACGTCCTGACTTTC.

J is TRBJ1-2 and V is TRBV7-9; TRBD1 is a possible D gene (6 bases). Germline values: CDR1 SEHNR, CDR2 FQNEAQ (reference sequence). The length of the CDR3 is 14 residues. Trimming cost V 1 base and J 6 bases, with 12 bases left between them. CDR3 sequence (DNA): TGTGCCAGCAGCTTAGACAGGGAGAAGGATGGCTACACCTTC. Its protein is CASSLDREKDGYTF.

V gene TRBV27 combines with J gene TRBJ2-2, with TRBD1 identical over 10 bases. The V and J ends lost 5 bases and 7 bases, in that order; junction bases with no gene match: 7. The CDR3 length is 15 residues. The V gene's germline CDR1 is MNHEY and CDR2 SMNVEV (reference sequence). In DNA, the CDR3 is TGTGCCAGCAGTGAGACAGGGGGCACGGTCGGGGAGCTGTTTTTT. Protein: CASSETGGTVGELFF.

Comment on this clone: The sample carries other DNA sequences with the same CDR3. The CDR3 loop is CASSQGVNEKLFF. The CDR3 DNA sequence: TGCGCCAGCAGCCAAGGAGTGAATGAAAAACTGTTTTTT. This rearrangement joins TRBV4-1 to TRBJ1-4; no firm D call. The germline V gene encodes CDR1 MGHRA and CDR2 YSYEKL. The CDR3 is 13 amino acids. V was trimmed by 1 base and J by 5 bases, leaving 5 bases between them.

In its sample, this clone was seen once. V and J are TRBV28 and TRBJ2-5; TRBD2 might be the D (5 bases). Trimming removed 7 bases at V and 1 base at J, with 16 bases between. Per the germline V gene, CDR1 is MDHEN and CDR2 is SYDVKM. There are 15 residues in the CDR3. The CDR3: CASTELGLSQETQYF. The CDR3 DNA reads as TGTGCCAGCACCGAACTAGGCCTGTCCCAAGAGACCCAGTACTTC.

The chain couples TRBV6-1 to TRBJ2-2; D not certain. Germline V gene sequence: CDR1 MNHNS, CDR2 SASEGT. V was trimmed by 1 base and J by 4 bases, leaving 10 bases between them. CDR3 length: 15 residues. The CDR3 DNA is TGTGCCAGCAGTGAAGTGTGGACGGCCACCGGGGAGCTGTTTTTT. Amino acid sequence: CASSEVWTATGELFF.

CDR3 nucleotides: TGTGCCAGTAGTAACCCCCCGCGACAGGGGTCCCCCTCCTACGAGCAGTACTTC. This sequence encodes CASSNPPRQGSPSYEQYF. The chain has TRBV19 and TRBJ2-7; 8 nucleotides line up with TRBD1. Unmatched junction bases numbered 14, after V lost 4 bases and J lost 0 bases. The length of the CDR3 is 18 residues. Germline CDR1 reads LNHDA; CDR2 reads SQIVND (reference sequence).

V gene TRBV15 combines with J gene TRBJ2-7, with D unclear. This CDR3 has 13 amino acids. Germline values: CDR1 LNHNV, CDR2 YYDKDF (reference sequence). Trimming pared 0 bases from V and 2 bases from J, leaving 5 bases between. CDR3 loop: CATSRDQTYEQYF. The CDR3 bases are TGTGCCACCAGCAGAGACCAAACCTACGAGCAGTACTTC.

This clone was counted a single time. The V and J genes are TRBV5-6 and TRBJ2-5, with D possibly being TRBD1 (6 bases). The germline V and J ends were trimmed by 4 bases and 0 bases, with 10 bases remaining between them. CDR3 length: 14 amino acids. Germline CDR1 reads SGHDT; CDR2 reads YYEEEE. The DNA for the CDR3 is TGTGCCAGCAGCCCGGACAGCAACCAAGAGACCCAGTACTTC. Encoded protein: CASSPDSNQETQYF.

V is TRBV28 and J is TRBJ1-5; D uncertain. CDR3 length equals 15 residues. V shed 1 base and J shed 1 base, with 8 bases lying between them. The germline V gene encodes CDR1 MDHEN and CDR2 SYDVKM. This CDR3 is CASSLLRESNQPQHF. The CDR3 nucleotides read TGTGCCAGCAGTTTATTAAGAGAGAGCAATCAGCCCCAGCATTTT.